This TCR beta chain was observed in a study of T cells in Graves' hyperthyroidism and ophthalmopathy. At the level of the study: Peripheral blood sampling occurred at initial diagnosis, before any treatment.

For this clonotype: Its antigen remains unknown. A read error may be the cause here, since a much bigger clone is one base away.

This CDR3 comprises 13 residues. Germline CDR1 is DFQATT and CDR2 is SNEGSKA (reference sequence). Broader study findings: Before onset, by a median of approximately 5.9 months, the model predicted ophthalmopathy. Blood also showed most of the thyroid clonotypes that were expanded above 0.001.

Amplified TCR beta CDR3 regions derived from RNA transcripts. Initially, a first-round RT-PCR of the TCR CDR3 employed the HTBI primer set. TCRdb recomputed calls from the multiplex PCR reads with MiXCR, one row per CDR3 protein. The table records around 440,000 distinct CDR3 sequences, less than 20% of them present only once. This rearrangement joins TRBV20-1 to TRBJ2-5; 10 bases line up with TRBD2. What was sequenced was blood. This sequence originates from a woman younger than 30 with Graves' hyperthyroidism. The DNA for the CDR3 is TGCAGTAGCGGGGGGGCTTCGAGAGAGACCCTGTACTTC. It encodes CSSGGASRETLYF.